A selection of T cell receptor beta chains follows, all from one sample in a study of identical twins. TCRdb recomputed calls from the 5' RACE reads with MiXCR, one row per CDR3 protein. The data show fewer than 800,000 distinct CDR3 sequences, around 7.5% seen once. Another study also made use of these data, one on yellow fever vaccine responses in identical twins.

Sequencing used PBMCs. Every receptor here comes from a woman aged 18-29 years in good health. Each CDR3 is given with its conserved first and last residue. The order of the fields is D gene, clone size, J gene, V gene, CDR3 protein, CDR3 DNA. D genes are given only for firm matches. Not all rows give a size; the values are once, few, many and, for expanded clones, a class.

>.|few|TRBJ2-1|TRBV3-1
CASSHGHNEQFF
TGTGCCAGCAGCCATGGCCACAATGAGCAGTTCTTC
>TRBD1|.|TRBJ2-7|TRBV10-3
CAISESDRGRGEQYF
TGTGCCATCAGTGAGTCGGACAGGGGGCGAGGAGAGCAGTACTTC
>TRBD1|many|TRBJ2-3|TRBV28
CASTLGGQGVGSPDTQYF
TGTGCCAGCACCCTAGGGGGACAGGGTGTTGGTAGTCCAGATACGCAGTATTTT
>TRBD2|few|TRBJ2-5|TRBV2
CASSGVAGEETQYF
TGTGCCAGCAGTGGGGTAGCGGGAGAAGAGACCCAGTACTTC
>.|many|TRBJ2-1|TRBV12-3/TRBV12-4
CASSPSHDSPPVLF
TGTGCCAGCAGCCCTTCGCACGACAGTCCACCAGTGCTCTTC
>.|many|TRBJ2-1|TRBV29-1
CSAPLAVTYNEQFF
TGCAGCGCCCCCTTAGCGGTGACCTACAATGAGCAGTTCTTC
>TRBD2|.|TRBJ2-1|TRBV29-1
CSGAGGNSNEQFF
TGCAGCGGGGCGGGGGGGAATTCCAATGAGCAGTTCTTC
>.|many|TRBJ2-3|TRBV12-3/TRBV12-4
CASQVEDTQYF
TGTGCCAGCCAGGTGGAAGATACGCAGTATTTT
>.|few|TRBJ1-1|TRBV5-6
CASSLGHPAEAFF
TGTGCCAGCAGCTTAGGGCATCCTGCTGAAGCTTTCTTT
>TRBD1|few|TRBJ2-1|TRBV7-8
CASTLNPGTGRNEQFF
TGTGCCAGCACCTTAAATCCTGGGACAGGGCGCAATGAGCAGTTCTTC
>.|few|TRBJ1-1|TRBV20-1
CSASLPTLNTEAFF
TGCAGTGCTAGTTTGCCGACTTTGAACACTGAAGCTTTCTTT
>.|many|TRBJ2-7|TRBV12-3/TRBV12-4
CASSPGGGSYEQYF
TGTGCCAGCAGCCCAGGTGGTGGCTCCTACGAGCAGTACTTC
>.|.|TRBJ2-1|TRBV7-6
CASSHRASANNEQFF
TGTGCCAGCAGCCACCGTGCTAGCGCGAACAATGAGCAGTTCTTC
>.|many|TRBJ1-5|TRBV28
CASRPSSGGYQPQHF
TGTGCCAGCAGACCATCGTCGGGGGGCTATCAGCCCCAGCATTTT
>.|few|TRBJ2-1|TRBV10-1
CASSEWASGAQFF
TGCGCCAGCAGTGAGTGGGCCTCCGGTGCGCAGTTCTTC
>.|.|TRBJ2-1|TRBV5-1
CASSLVVPPAYNEQFF
TGCGCCAGCAGCTTGGTGGTGCCCCCGGCGTACAATGAGCAGTTCTTC
>.|many|TRBJ1-1|TRBV5-1
CASSLVGDTEAFF
TGCGCCAGCAGCTTGGTTGGCGACACTGAAGCTTTCTTT
>TRBD1|few|TRBJ1-2|TRBV20-1
CSAMTGSDYGYTF
TGCAGTGCCATGACAGGGTCGGACTATGGCTACACCTTC
>.|.|TRBJ2-2|TRBV20-1
CSARVGQMAGELFF
TGCAGTGCTAGAGTGGGACAAATGGCCGGGGAGCTGTTTTTT
>.|.|TRBJ2-7|TRBV2
CASSGLDFYEQYF
TGTGCCAGCAGTGGTCTAGATTTCTACGAGCAGTACTTC
>.|many|TRBJ1-5|TRBV20-1
CSASPTANSNQPQHF
TGCAGTGCCTCCCCGACGGCAAATAGCAATCAGCCCCAGCATTTT
>TRBD1|many|TRBJ1-1|TRBV6-5
CASSYSGQMNTEAFF
TGTGCCAGCAGTTACTCGGGACAGATGAACACTGAAGCTTTCTTT
>.|.|TRBJ2-7|TRBV20-1
CSARDPDSSLSYEQYF
TGCAGTGCTAGAGATCCGGACAGTTCCCTCTCCTACGAGCAGTACTTC
>TRBD1|many|TRBJ2-4|TRBV6-1
CASSRQGPPGDIQYF
TGTGCCAGCAGCCGACAGGGGCCGCCCGGAGACATTCAGTACTTC
>TRBD1|.|TRBJ2-7|TRBV6-2/TRBV6-3
CASSGTGRLEQYF
TGTGCCAGCTCCGGGACAGGCCGTTTGGAGCAGTACTTC
>.|few|TRBJ2-1|TRBV5-1
CASSLDSWPRNNEQFF
TGCGCCAGCAGCTTGGATTCCTGGCCCAGAAACAATGAGCAGTTCTTC
>.|.|TRBJ1-6|TRBV20-1
CSANSQGQTNSPLHF
TGCAGTGCAAACTCTCAGGGGCAGACCAATTCACCCCTCCACTTT
>.|many|TRBJ2-7|TRBV21-1
CASGYSGLAGRGGSYEQYF
TGTGCCAGCGGCTACTCGGGACTAGCGGGAAGAGGGGGCTCCTACGAGCAGTACTTC
>.|few|TRBJ2-7|TRBV3-1
CASSLERGSYEQYF
TGTGCCAGCAGCCTCGAGAGGGGCTCCTACGAGCAGTACTTC
>.|.|TRBJ1-3|TRBV5-1
CASSLDGSWDTIYF
TGCGCCAGCAGCTTGGATGGGTCCTGGGACACCATATATTTT
>.|many|TRBJ2-5|TRBV4-1
CASSQGLTVQETQYF
TGCGCCAGCAGCCAAGGGTTGACAGTTCAAGAGACCCAGTACTTC
>TRBD1|.|TRBJ1-2|TRBV20-1
CSADRQGSGYTF
TGCAGTGCTGATAGACAGGGCTCTGGCTACACCTTC
>.|few|TRBJ1-5|TRBV18
CASSPAVGNQPQHF
TGTGCCAGCTCACCAGCGGTGGGAAATCAGCCCCAGCATTTT
>TRBD1|.|TRBJ2-2|TRBV19
CASGTRTGNSGELFF
TGTGCCAGTGGAACGCGGACAGGGAATTCGGGGGAGCTGTTTTTT
>.|many|TRBJ1-1|TRBV5-1
CASSRRRDTNTEAFF
TGCGCCAGCAGCCGGAGGCGAGACACGAACACTGAAGCTTTCTTT
>.|few|TRBJ1-1|TRBV3-1
CASQKNTEAFF
TGTGCCAGCCAAAAGAACACTGAAGCTTTCTTT
>TRBD2|.|TRBJ2-2|TRBV2
CASAGGASTGELFF
TGTGCCAGCGCGGGGGGGGCGAGCACCGGGGAGCTGTTTTTT
>TRBD1|.|TRBJ1-2|TRBV28
CASREPGQGAVGYTF
TGTGCCAGCAGGGAGCCGGGACAGGGGGCCGTTGGCTACACCTTC
>.|many|TRBJ2-7|TRBV12-3/TRBV12-4
CASSLSVDEQYF
TGTGCCAGCAGCCTTAGTGTCGACGAGCAGTACTTC
>TRBD1|many|TRBJ2-1|TRBV12-3/TRBV12-4
CASSPLQGHEQFF
TGTGCCAGCAGTCCCCTACAGGGGCATGAGCAGTTCTTC
>TRBD1|many|TRBJ1-2|TRBV2
CASNPEGQGAGYTF
TGTGCCAGCAACCCCGAGGGACAGGGGGCTGGCTACACCTTC
>TRBD1|.|TRBJ2-6|TRBV27
CASTHRGLNKGGANVLTF
TGTGCCAGCACCCACAGGGGGCTGAATAAAGGTGGGGCCAACGTCCTGACTTTC
>.|few|TRBJ2-5|TRBV10-3
CAISDLRTQETQYF
TGTGCCATCAGTGATTTGCGGACGCAAGAGACCCAGTACTTC
>.|.|TRBJ1-2|TRBV29-1
CSVGAGGYTF
TGCAGCGTTGGTGCGGGTGGCTACACCTTC
>.|few|TRBJ2-3|TRBV15
CATSRTRETDTQYF
TGTGCCACCAGCAGAACCAGGGAAACAGATACGCAGTATTTT
>TRBD1|many|TRBJ1-4|TRBV5-1
CASSVDRGRYEKLFF
TGCGCCAGCAGCGTGGACAGGGGGCGTTATGAAAAACTGTTTTTT